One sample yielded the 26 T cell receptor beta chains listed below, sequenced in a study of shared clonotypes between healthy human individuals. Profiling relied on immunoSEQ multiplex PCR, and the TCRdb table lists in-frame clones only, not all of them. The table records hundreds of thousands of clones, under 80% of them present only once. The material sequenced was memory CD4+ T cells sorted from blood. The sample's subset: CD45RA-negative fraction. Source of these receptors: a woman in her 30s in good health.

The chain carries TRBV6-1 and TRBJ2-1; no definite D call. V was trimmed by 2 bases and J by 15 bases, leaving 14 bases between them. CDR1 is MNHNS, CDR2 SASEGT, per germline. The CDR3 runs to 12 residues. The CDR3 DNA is TGTGCCAGCAGTGAATACGGGTGGGTTTGGTTCTTC. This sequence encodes CASSEYGWVWFF.

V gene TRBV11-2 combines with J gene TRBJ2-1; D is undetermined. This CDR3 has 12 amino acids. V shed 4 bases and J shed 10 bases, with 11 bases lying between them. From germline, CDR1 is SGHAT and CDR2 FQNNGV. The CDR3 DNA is TGTGCCAGCAGCTCCACGATCGGGGAGCAGTTCTTC. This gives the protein CASSSTIGEQFF.

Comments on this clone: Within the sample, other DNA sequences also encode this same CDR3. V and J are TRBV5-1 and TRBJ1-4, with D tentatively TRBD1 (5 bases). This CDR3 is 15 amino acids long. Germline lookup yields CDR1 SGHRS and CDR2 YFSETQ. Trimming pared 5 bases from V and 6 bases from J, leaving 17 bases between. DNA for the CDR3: TGCGCCAGCAGTCCCCCGTTGGGGGGTGATGAAAAACTGTTTTTT. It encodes CASSPPLGGDEKLFF.

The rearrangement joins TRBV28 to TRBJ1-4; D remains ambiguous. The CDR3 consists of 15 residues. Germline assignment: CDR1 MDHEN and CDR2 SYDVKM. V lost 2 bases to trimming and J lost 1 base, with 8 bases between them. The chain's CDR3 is CASSLLAVTNEKLFF. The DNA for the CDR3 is TGTGCCAGCAGTTTACTGGCAGTAACTAATGAAAAACTGTTTTTT.

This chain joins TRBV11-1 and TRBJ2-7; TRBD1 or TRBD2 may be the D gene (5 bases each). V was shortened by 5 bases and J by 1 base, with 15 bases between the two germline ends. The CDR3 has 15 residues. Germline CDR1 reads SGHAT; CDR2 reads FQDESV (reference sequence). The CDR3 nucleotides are TGTGCCAGCAGCCTAGTTTTGGGACCATCCTACGAGCAGTACTTC. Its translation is CASSLVLGPSYEQYF.

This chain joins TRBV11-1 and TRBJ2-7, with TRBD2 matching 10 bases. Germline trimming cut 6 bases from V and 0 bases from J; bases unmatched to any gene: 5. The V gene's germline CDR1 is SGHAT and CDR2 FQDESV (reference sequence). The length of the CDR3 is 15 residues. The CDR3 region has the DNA TGTGCCAGCAGACTGACTAGCGGGCGCTCCTACGAGCAGTACTTC. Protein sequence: CASRLTSGRSYEQYF.

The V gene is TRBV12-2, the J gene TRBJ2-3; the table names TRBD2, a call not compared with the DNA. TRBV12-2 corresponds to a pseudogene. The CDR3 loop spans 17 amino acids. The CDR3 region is CASPTPRRAHLTDTQYF. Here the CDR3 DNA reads TGTGCAAGTCCAACCCCTAGGCGAGCGCACCTCACAGATACGCAGTATTTT.

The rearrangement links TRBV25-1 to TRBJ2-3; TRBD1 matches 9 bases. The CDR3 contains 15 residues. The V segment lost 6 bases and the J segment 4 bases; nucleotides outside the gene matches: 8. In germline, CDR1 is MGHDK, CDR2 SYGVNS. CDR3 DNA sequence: TGTGCCAGCAGATCTAGGACAGGGGCTTCAGATACGCAGTATTTT. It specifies CASRSRTGASDTQYF.

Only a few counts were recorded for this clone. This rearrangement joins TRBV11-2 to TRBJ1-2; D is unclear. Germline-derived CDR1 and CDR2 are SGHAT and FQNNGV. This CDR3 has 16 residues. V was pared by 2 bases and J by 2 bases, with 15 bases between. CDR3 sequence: CASSLSAIWVNYGYTF. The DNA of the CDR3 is TGTGCCAGCAGCTTATCCGCCATATGGGTAAACTATGGCTACACCTTC.

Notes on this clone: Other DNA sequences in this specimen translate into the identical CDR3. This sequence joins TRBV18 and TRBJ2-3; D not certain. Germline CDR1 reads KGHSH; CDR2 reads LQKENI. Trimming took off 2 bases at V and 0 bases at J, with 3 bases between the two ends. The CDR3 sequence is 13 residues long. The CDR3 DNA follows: TGTGCCAGCTCACCAGGGAGCACAGATACGCAGTATTTT. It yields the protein CASSPGSTDTQYF.

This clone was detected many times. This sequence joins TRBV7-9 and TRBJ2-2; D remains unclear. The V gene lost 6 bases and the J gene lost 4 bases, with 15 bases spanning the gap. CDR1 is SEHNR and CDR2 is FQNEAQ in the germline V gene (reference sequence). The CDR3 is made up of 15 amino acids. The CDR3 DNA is TGTGCCAGCAGGGGCCGGGCCCTACTCACCGGGGAGCTGTTTTTT. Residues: CASRGRALLTGELFF.

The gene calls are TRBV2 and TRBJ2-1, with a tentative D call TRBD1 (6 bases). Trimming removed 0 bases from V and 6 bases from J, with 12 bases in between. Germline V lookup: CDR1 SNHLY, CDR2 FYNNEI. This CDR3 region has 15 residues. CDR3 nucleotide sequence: TGTGCCAGCAGTGAAGCCACAACAGGGTCCAATGAGCAGTTCTTC. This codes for CASSEATTGSNEQFF.

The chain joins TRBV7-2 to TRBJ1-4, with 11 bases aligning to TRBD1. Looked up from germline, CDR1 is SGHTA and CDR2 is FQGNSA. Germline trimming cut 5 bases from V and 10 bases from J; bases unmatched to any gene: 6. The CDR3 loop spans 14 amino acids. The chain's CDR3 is CASSLGQGVGKLFF. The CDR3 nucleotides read TGTGCCAGCAGCCTGGGACAGGGGGTGGGAAAACTGTTTTTT.

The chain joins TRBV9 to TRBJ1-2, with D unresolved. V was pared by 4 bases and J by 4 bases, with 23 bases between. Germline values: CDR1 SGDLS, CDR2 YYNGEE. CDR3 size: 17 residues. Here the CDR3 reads CASSPRTPRGESYGYTF. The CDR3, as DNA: TGTGCCAGCAGCCCCCGTACTCCACGGGGAGAAAGCTATGGCTACACCTTC.

CDR3 in DNA: TGTGCCAGCAGCTTAACTGGCGGGGAAGAGACCCAGTACTTC. Protein: CASSLTGGEETQYF. V usage is TRBV7-3 and J usage is TRBJ2-5; D might be TRBD2 (6 bases). V lost 0 bases and J lost 3, with 8 bases in between. The germline V gene encodes CDR1 SGHTA and CDR2 FQGTGA. The length of the CDR3 is 14 residues. Full variable domain (outside the CDR3, taken from reference TRBV7-3 and TRBJ2-5): GAGVSQTPSNKVTEKGKYVELRCDPISGHTALYWYRQSLGQGPEFLIYFQGTGAADDSGLPNDRFFAVRPEGSVSTLKIQRTERGDSAVYLCASSLTGGEETQYFGPGTRLLVL.

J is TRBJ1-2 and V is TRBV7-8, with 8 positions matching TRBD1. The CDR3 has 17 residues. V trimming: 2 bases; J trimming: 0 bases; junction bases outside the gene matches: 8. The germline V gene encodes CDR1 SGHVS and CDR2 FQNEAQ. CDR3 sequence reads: CASSLMDHRGANYGYTF. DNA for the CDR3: TGTGCCAGCAGCTTAATGGACCACAGGGGGGCTAACTATGGCTACACCTTC. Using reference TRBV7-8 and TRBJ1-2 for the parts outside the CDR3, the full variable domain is GAGVSQSPRYKVAKRGQDVALRCDPISGHVSLFWYQQALGQGPEFLTYFQNEAQLDKSGLPSDRFFAERPEGSVSTLKIQRTQQEDSAVYLCASSLMDHRGANYGYTFGSGTRLTVV.

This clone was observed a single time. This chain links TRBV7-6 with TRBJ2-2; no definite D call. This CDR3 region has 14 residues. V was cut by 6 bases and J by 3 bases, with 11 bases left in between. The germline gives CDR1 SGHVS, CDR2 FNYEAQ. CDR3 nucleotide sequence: TGTGCCAGCAGACTTAGGACGGACACCGGGGAGCTGTTTTTT. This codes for CASRLRTDTGELFF. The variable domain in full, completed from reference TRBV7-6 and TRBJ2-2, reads GAGVSQSPRYKVTKRGQDVALRCDPISGHVSLYWYRQALGQGPEFLTYFNYEAQQDKSGLPNDRFSAERPEGSISTLTIQRTEQRDSAMYRCASRLRTDTGELFFGEGSRLTVL.

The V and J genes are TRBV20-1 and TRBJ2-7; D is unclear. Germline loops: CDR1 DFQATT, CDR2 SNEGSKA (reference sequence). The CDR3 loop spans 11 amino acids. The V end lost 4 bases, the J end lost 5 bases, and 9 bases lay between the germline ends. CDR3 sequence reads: CSANPFNEQYF. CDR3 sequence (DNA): TGCAGTGCTAACCCCTTCAACGAGCAGTACTTC.

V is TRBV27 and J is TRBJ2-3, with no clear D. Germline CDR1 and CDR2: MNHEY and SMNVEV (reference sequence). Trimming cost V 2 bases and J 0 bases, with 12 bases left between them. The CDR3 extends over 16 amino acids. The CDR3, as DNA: TGTGCCAGCAGTTTACTGTCATTGGCTAGCACAGATACGCAGTATTTT. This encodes CASSLLSLASTDTQYF.

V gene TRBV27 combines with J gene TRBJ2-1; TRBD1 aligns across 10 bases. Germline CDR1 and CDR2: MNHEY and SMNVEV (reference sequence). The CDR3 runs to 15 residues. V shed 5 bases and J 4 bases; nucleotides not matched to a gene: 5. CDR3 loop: CASSEGQGKYNEQFF. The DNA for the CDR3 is TGTGCCAGCAGTGAGGGACAGGGGAAGTACAATGAGCAGTTCTTC.

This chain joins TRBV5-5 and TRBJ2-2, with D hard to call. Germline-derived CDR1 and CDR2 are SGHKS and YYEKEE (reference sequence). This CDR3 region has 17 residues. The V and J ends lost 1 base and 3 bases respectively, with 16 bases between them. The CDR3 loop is CASSLNSLVSYTGELFF. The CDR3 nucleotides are TGTGCCAGCAGCTTGAATTCGCTCGTGTCGTACACCGGGGAGCTGTTTTTT.

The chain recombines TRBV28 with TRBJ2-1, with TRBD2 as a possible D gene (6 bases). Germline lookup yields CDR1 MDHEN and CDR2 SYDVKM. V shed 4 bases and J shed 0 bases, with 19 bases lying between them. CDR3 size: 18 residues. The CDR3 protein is CASSSSSDPYSSYNEQFF. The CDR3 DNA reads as TGTGCCAGCAGTTCATCTAGCGATCCTTACTCCTCCTACAATGAGCAGTTCTTC.

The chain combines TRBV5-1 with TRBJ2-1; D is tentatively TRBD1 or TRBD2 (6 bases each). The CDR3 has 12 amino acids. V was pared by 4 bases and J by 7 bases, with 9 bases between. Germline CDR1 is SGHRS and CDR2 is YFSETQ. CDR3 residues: CASSIGGNEQFF. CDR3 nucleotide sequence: TGCGCCAGCAGCATAGGGGGGAATGAGCAGTTCTTC.

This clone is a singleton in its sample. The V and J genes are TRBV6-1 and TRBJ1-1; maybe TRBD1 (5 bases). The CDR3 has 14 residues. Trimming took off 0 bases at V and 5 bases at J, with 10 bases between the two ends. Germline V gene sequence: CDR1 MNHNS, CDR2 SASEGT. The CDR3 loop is CASSEALRGTEAFF. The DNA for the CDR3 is TGTGCCAGCAGTGAAGCGTTGAGGGGAACTGAAGCTTTCTTT.

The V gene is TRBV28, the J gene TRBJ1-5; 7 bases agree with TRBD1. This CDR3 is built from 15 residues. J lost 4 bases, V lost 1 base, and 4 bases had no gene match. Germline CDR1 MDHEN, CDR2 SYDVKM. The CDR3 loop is CASSLSTGWNQPQHF. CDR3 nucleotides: TGTGCCAGCAGTTTATCGACAGGGTGGAATCAGCCCCAGCATTTT. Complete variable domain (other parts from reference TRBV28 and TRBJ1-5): DVKVTQSSRYLVKRTGEKVFLECVQDMDHENMFWYRQDPGLGLRLIYFSYDVKMKEKGDIPEGYSVSREKKERFSLILESASTNQTSMYLCASSLSTGWNQPQHFGDGTRLSIL.

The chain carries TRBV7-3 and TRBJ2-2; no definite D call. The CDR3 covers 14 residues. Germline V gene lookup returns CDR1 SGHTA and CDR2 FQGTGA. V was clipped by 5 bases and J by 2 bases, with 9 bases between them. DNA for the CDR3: TGTGCCAGCAGCACATTCCCAAACACCGGGGAGCTGTTTTTT. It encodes CASSTFPNTGELFF.